The 13 T cell receptor beta chains below were found in one sample sequenced in a study of blood T cell repertoires in COVID-19. Measured with immunoSEQ multiplex PCR; TCRdb has only the in-frame clones, and not every one. The sample holds roughly 280,000 clones, around 80% seen once. Sequenced sample: peripheral blood. The receptor set was obtained from a man in his fifties or sixties with acute or convalescent COVID-19.

V gene TRBV9 combines with J gene TRBJ2-5; 9 positions agree with TRBD1. This CDR3 has 17 residues. The V gene end was trimmed by 0 bases and the J gene end by 5 bases; junction bases not matched to a gene: 11. The germline V gene has CDR1 SGDLS and CDR2 YYNGEE. The CDR3 loop reads CASSVAYGQGSWETQYF. The CDR3 DNA is TGTGCCAGCAGCGTAGCTTATGGACAGGGGAGTTGGGAGACCCAGTACTTC.

There are a few counts of this clone. One end of the junction does not line up with germline, which may come from a read error. V is TRBV7-7 and J is TRBJ1-4; 7 positions agree with TRBD1. Germline V gene lookup returns CDR1 SSHAT and CDR2 FNYEAQ (reference sequence). CDR3 length: 15 residues. The CDR3 spells CASSLRTGVNEKLFF. DNA of the CDR3: TGTGCTAGCAGCTTACGGACAGGTGTAAATGAAAAACTGTTTTTT.

This rearrangement joins TRBV27 to TRBJ2-7; D gene ambiguous. Per the germline V gene, CDR1 is MNHEY and CDR2 is SMNVEV (reference sequence). The germline V and J ends were trimmed by 7 bases and 5 bases, with 18 bases remaining between them. The CDR3 covers 14 residues. CDR3 amino acids: CASTQTWATHEQYF. Written as DNA, the CDR3 is TGTGCCAGCACCCAGACGTGGGCAACCCACGAGCAGTACTTC.

This rearrangement joins TRBV7-6 to TRBJ2-1; tentatively, D is TRBD2 (6 bases). This CDR3 comprises 15 residues. CDR1 is SGHVS, CDR2 FNYEAQ, per germline. V was cut by 5 bases and J by 7 bases, with 18 bases left in between. In DNA, the CDR3 is TGTGCCAGCAGCCTAGGTCCGGGGGAGTTTAATGAGCAGTTCTTC. This translates into CASSLGPGEFNEQFF. Drawing the rest from reference TRBV7-6 and TRBJ2-1, the complete variable domain is GAGVSQSPRYKVTKRGQDVALRCDPISGHVSLYWYRQALGQGPEFLTYFNYEAQQDKSGLPNDRFSAERPEGSISTLTIQRTEQRDSAMYRCASSLGPGEFNEQFFGPGTRLTVL.

The chain combines TRBV18 with TRBJ2-5, with 11 nucleotides matching TRBD2. V was clipped by 9 bases and J by 0 bases; unmatched bases: 15. From germline, CDR1 is KGHSH and CDR2 LQKENI. This CDR3 has 18 residues. DNA of the CDR3: TGTGCCAGTTCCCGCCGCGCTAGCGGGGGGACCAACCAAGAGACCCAGTACTTC. Translated, it gives CASSRRASGGTNQETQYF.

This clone has just one count. This chain uses TRBV24-1 with TRBJ2-3; 11 bases fit TRBD1. The CDR3 spans 15 residues. The germline gives CDR1 KGHDR, CDR2 SFDVKD. V lost 2 bases and J lost 6; bases outside the gene matches: 3. DNA of the CDR3: TGTGCCACCAGTGATTCGGGACAGGGGGAGGATACGCAGTATTTT. Translating gives CATSDSGQGEDTQYF.

Note on this clone: One junction end does not reproduce the germline sequence, and a read error may be involved. V and J are TRBV7-7 and TRBJ2-6; 11 nucleotides agree with TRBD2. The CDR3 spans 18 residues. Germline values: CDR1 SSHAT, CDR2 FNYEAQ (reference sequence). CDR3 nucleotide sequence: TGTGCTAGCAGCCCGAGACTAGCGGGAAGCTCTGGGGCCAACGTCCTGACTTTC. This sequence encodes CASSPRLAGSSGANVLTF.

This chain links TRBV7-9 with TRBJ2-1, with 8 positions matching TRBD2. Trimming removed 4 bases from V and 6 bases from J; junction bases left unmatched: 5. Germline assignment: CDR1 SEHNR and CDR2 FQNEAQ (reference sequence). The CDR3 runs 14 residues. The CDR3 here is CASSSRGVGNEQFF. Here the CDR3 DNA reads TGTGCCAGCAGCTCGCGGGGGGTAGGCAATGAGCAGTTCTTC.

The chain uses TRBV27 and TRBJ1-1, with a tentative D call TRBD1 (6 bases). There are 14 residues in the CDR3. Germline CDR1 and CDR2: MNHEY and SMNVEV (reference sequence). V shed 2 bases and J shed 5 bases, with 12 bases lying between them. The CDR3, as DNA: TGTGCCAGCAGTTTAGGTTGGGGGCGGACTGAAGCTTTCTTT. The encoded protein is CASSLGWGRTEAFF.

The chain couples TRBV7-8 to TRBJ2-3, with D tentatively TRBD2 (7 bases). Trimming shortened V by 11 bases and J by 0 bases, and 15 bases separated the two germline ends. The germline CDR1 and CDR2 sequences are SGHVS and FQNEAQ. The CDR3 loop spans 14 amino acids. In DNA, the CDR3 is TGTGCCTCCAAGGCGGGGGCGAGCACAGATACGCAGTATTTT. As protein: CASKAGASTDTQYF.

The CDR3 coding sequence is TGTGCCAGCACACGGGATGTGGTCACTGAAGCTTTCTTT. Translated: CASTRDVVTEAFF. This chain links TRBV6-6 with TRBJ1-1; D unresolved. Trimming removed 7 bases at V and 4 bases at J, with 13 bases between. Germline values: CDR1 MNHNY, CDR2 SVGAGI (reference sequence). The CDR3 runs to 13 residues.

This clone was seen once. V is TRBV9 and J is TRBJ2-5; D may be TRBD1 (6 bases). Per the germline V gene, CDR1 is SGDLS and CDR2 is YYNGEE. Trimming stripped 0 bases from V and 2 bases from J, with 8 bases between. This CDR3 comprises 14 residues. CDR3 sequence (DNA): TGTGCCAGCAGCGTAGAGGGACAACAAGAGACCCAGTACTTC. As protein: CASSVEGQQETQYF.

The chain carries TRBV19 and TRBJ1-1; D possibly corresponds to TRBD1 (6 bases). Trimming left V 7 bases short and J 5 bases short, with 17 bases between. The CDR3 consists of 14 residues. The germline V gene has CDR1 LNHDA and CDR2 SQIVND (reference sequence). The DNA for the CDR3 is TGTGCCAGTATAAGAACAGGGATGGGGACTGAAGCTTTCTTT. Its translation: CASIRTGMGTEAFF.